This T cell receptor beta chain was observed in a study of CD4+ T cells in melanoma. General study results and limits: CD8+ T cell, macrophage and B cell function reportedly correlated with neoantigen-specific CD4+ T cells.

The protocol was immunoSEQ multiplex PCR, while the TCRdb copy is restricted to in-frame clones and leaves out a portion. Altogether about 50,000 clones are present, approximately 89% being singletons, with the ten largest covering about 11%. Points on this clone: The target antigen is unknown.

The sample taken for sequencing was peripheral blood. The sequence came from a human donor with melanoma.

CDR3 amino acids: CASSLAGDVGDEQYF. The CDR3 nucleotides read TGTGCCAGCAGCTTGGCCGGGGACGTGGGCGACGAGCAGTACTTC. The J gene is TRBJ2-7, the V gene TRBV5-4, with D perhaps matching TRBD1 or TRBD2 (5 bases each). The CDR3 runs to 15 residues. Germline V CDR1 and CDR2: SGHNT, YYREEE (reference sequence). Trimming removed 0 bases at V and 5 bases at J, with 15 bases between.